This T cell receptor (beta chain) was identified during a study of blood T cell repertoires in COVID-19. Background on the study: There were acute and convalescent COVID-19 samples, and they came from the United States, Italy and Spain.

This clone was counted once. The sample contains more than one DNA sequence encoding this CDR3. In the authors' methods: Amplification of reference gene primers provided the estimated nucleated cell counts. Using immunoSEQ multiplex PCR, the repertoire was profiled, and TCRdb retains in-frame clones only, with some absent. D and trimming come from the DNA, and the V and J calls and clone size come from that table. This table holds over 300,000 clones, around 86% found once. Germline V gene sequence: CDR1 LNHNV, CDR2 YYDKDF (reference sequence). Trimming removed 3 bases at V and 2 bases at J, with 8 bases between. This CDR3 comprises 13 residues.

The sequenced sample consisted of peripheral blood. The chain couples TRBV15 to TRBJ2-7, with a tentative D call TRBD1 (5 bases). The TCR sequence derives from a woman aged 45 to 65 with acute or convalescent COVID-19. As DNA, the CDR3 is TGTGCCACCAGCAGGGCAGGGACCTACGAGCAGTACTTC. Protein sequence: CATSRAGTYEQYF. Filled out from reference TRBV15 and TRBJ2-7, the complete variable domain reads DAMVIQNPRYQVTQFGKPVTLSCSQTLNHNVMYWYQQKSSQAPKLLFHYYDKDFNNEADTPDNFQSRRPNTSFCFLDIRSPGLGDTAMYLCATSRAGTYEQYFGPGTRLTVT.